This T cell receptor beta chain was identified in a study of blood T cell repertoires in COVID-19. For the study at large: The cDNA or gDNA used as material had been derived from T cells, B-cell-depleted T cells, or PBMCs.

Data came from immunoSEQ multiplex PCR; TCRdb stores just in-frame clones and leaves some out. Here the sample spans some 210,000 clones, 84% being singletons. The V gene's germline CDR1 is MRHNA and CDR2 SNTAGT. V was shortened by 2 bases and J by 1 base, with 10 bases between the two germline ends. This CDR3 contains 15 residues. Sequenced material: peripheral blood. This clonotype was obtained from a woman between 45 and 65 years old with active or convalescent COVID-19. The V gene is TRBV6-4, the J gene TRBJ2-3; D unresolved. The CDR3 nucleotides read TGTGCCAGCAGTGACCGGCGGCGAGGCACAGATACGCAGTATTTT. It is translated as CASSDRRRGTDTQYF.